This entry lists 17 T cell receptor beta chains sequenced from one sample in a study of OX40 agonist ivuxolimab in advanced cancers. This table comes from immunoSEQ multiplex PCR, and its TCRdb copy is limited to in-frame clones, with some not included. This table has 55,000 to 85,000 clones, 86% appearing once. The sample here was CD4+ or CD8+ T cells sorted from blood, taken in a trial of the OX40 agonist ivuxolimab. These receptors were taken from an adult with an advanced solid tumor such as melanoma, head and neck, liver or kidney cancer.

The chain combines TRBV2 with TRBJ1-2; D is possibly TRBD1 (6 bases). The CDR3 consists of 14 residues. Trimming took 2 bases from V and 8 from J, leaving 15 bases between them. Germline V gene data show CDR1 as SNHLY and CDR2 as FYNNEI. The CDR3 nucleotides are TGTGCCAGCAGTGAAATGTGGGGGGCTGGGGGCTACACCTTC. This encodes CASSEMWGAGGYTF.

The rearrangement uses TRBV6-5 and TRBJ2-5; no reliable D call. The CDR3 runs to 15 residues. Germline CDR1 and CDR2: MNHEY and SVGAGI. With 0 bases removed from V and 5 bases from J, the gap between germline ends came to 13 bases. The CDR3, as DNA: TGTGCCAGCAGTTACTCCGGAGTTCGACACGAGACCCAGTACTTC. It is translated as CASSYSGVRHETQYF.

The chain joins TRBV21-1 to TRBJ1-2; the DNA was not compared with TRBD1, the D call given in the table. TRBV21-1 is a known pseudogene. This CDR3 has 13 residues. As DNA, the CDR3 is TGTGCCAGCATCGGGACAAGGCACTATGGCTACACCTTC. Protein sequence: CASIGTRHYGYTF.

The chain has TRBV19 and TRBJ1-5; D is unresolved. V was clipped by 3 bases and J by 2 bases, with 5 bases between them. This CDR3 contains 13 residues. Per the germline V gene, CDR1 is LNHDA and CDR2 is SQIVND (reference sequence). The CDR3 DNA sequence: TGTGCCAGTAGTATCCCTGGCAATCAGCCCCAGCATTTT. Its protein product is CASSIPGNQPQHF.

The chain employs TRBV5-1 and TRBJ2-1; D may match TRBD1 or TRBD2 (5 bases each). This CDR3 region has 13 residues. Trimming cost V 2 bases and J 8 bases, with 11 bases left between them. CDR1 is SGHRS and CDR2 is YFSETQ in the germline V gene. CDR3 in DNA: TGCGCCAGCAGCTTAGTGGGGGACGATGAGCAGTTCTTC. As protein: CASSLVGDDEQFF. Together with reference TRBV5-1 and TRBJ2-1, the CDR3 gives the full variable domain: KAGVTQTPRYLIKTRGQQVTLSCSPISGHRSVSWYQQTPGQGLQFLFEYFSETQRNKGNFPGRFSGRQFSNSRSEMNVSTLELGDSALYLCASSLVGDDEQFFGPGTRLTVL.

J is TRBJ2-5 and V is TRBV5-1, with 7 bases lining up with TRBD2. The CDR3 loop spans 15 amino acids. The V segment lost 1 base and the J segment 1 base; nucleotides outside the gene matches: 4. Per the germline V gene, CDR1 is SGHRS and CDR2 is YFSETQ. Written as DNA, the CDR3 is TGCGCCAGCAGCTTGATTGCGGGGGTCCAAGAGACCCAGTACTTC. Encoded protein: CASSLIAGVQETQYF.

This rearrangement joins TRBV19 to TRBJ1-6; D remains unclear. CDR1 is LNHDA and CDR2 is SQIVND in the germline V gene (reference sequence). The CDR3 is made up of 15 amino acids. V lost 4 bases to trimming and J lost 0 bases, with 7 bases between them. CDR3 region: CASSTLASYNSPLHF. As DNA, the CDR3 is TGTGCCAGTAGTACCCTGGCCTCCTATAATTCACCCCTCCACTTT.

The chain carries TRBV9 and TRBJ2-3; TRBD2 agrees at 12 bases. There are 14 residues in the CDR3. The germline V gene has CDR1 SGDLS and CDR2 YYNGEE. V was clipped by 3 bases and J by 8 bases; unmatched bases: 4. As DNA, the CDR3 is TGTGCCAGCAGCGGACTAGCGGGGGTGGCTACGCAGTATTTT. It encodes CASSGLAGVATQYF.

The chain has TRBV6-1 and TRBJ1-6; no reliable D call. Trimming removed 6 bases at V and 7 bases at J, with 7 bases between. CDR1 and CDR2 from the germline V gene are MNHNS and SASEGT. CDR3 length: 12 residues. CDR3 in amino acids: CASRVGNSPLHF. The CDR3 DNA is TGTGCCAGCAGAGTAGGCAATTCACCCCTCCACTTT.

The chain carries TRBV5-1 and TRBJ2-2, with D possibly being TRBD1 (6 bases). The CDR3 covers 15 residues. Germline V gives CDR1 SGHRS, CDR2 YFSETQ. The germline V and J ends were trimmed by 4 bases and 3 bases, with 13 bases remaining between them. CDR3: CASSADRMDTGELFF. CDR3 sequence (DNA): TGCGCCAGCAGCGCAGACAGGATGGACACCGGGGAGCTGTTTTTT.

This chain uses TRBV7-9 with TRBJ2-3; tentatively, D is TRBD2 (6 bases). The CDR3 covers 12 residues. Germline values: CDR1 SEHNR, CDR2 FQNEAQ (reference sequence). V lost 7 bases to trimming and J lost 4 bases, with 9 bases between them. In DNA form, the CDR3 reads TGTGCCAGCATGGGAGGTCCAGATACGCAGTATTTT. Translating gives CASMGGPDTQYF.

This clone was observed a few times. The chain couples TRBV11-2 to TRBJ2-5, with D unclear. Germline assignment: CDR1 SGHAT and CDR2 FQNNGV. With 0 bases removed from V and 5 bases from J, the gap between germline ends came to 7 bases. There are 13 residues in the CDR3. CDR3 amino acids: CASSLDEIETQYF. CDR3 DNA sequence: TGTGCCAGCAGCTTAGATGAAATTGAGACCCAGTACTTC.

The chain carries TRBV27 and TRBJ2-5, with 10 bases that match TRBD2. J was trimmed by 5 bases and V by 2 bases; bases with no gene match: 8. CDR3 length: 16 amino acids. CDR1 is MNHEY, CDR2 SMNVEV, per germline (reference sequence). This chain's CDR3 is CASSLLAGALRETQYF. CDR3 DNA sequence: TGTGCCAGCAGTTTACTAGCGGGGGCCCTACGGGAGACCCAGTACTTC.

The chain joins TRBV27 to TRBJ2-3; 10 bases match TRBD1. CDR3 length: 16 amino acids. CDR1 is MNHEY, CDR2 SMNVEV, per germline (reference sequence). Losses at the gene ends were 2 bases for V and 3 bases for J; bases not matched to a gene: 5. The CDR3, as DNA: TGTGCCAGCAGTTTAAGGCCGGGACAGGGGACAGATACGCAGTATTTT. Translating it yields CASSLRPGQGTDTQYF.

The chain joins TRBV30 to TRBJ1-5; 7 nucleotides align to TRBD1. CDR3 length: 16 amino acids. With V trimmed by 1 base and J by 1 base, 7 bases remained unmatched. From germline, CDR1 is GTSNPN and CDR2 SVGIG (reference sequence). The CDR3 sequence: CAWSGQGLGSNQPQHF. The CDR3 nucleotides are TGTGCCTGGAGTGGACAGGGTTTAGGGAGCAATCAGCCCCAGCATTTT.

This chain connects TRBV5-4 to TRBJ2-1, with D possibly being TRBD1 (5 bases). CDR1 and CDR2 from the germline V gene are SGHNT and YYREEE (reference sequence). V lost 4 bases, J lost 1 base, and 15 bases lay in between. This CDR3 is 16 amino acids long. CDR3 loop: CASSQGLLPSYNEQFF. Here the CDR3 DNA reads TGTGCCAGCAGCCAGGGCCTGCTCCCGTCCTACAATGAGCAGTTCTTC.

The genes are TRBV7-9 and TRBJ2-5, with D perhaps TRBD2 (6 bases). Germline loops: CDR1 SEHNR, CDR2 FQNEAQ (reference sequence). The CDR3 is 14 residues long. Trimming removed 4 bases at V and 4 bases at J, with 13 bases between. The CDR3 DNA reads TGTGCCAGCAGCTCGCGGGACTCCCCAGAGACCCAGTACTTC. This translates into CASSSRDSPETQYF.